This TCR beta chain was sequenced for a study of T cell responses to AZD1222 COVID-19 vaccine. Turning to the study itself: Pooled in the analysis were second doses at about 4 or about 12 weeks.

Trimming cost V 4 bases and J 8 bases, with 17 bases left between them. The V gene's germline CDR1 is SGHNT and CDR2 YYREEE (reference sequence). CDR3 length: 14 residues. Findings and caveats of the study: At study baseline, merely six AZD1222 recipients were seropositive. No day 14 peak samples; only post-peak repertoires were characterized.

As regards this clone: Its target is not known.

Only in-frame clones appear in the TCRdb table, and some are missing; sequencing was by immunoSEQ multiplex PCR. The sample shows 130,000 or so clones, roughly 93% of them seen only once. This rearrangement joins TRBV5-4 to TRBJ2-3, with D perhaps TRBD2 (6 bases). The sample here was peripheral blood, taken on day 0 of AZD1222 vaccination. The receptor comes from an adult in good health. The CDR3 region is CASSGGAWLGTQYF. In nucleotides, the CDR3 is TGTGCCAGCAGCGGCGGGGCCTGGTTGGGTACGCAGTATTTT. The full variable domain, in which reference TRBV5-4 and TRBJ2-3 provide the parts outside the CDR3, is ETGVTQSPTHLIKTRGQQVTLRCSSQSGHNTVSWYQQALGQGPQFIFQYYREEENGRGNFPPRFSGLQFPNYSSELNVNALELDDSALYLCASSGGAWLGTQYFGPGTRLTVL.